This T cell receptor (beta chain) was retrieved from a study of CD8 T cells in ankylosing spondylitis. Study-wide results and caveats: Clones linked with disease were CD8+ and fairly uncommon in the peripheral blood.

TCRdb used MiXCR to reprocess the 5' RACE reads, holding one entry per CDR3 protein. The sample consists of 25,000 to 30,000 distinct CDR3 sequences, about 5.2% of them appearing once. Points on this clonotype: Its antigen is still unknown.

Trimming removed 1 base from V and 0 bases from J, with 7 bases in between. CDR1 is SGDLS, CDR2 YYNGEE, per germline. The CDR3 is 14 amino acids. This TCR was sampled from a female donor with ankylosing spondylitis or in good health (not recorded which). The chain is built from TRBV9 and TRBJ2-5; no clear D gene. The sequencing sample was made of blood, either unsorted or a sorted T cell fraction (not recorded which). The DNA for the CDR3 is TGTGCCAGCAGCGTATCGGCGTACCAAGAGACCCAGTACTTC. Its translation: CASSVSAYQETQYF. Filled out from reference TRBV9 and TRBJ2-5, the complete variable domain reads DSGVTQTPKHLITATGQRVTLRCSPRSGDLSVYWYQQSLDQGLQFLIQYYNGEERAKGNILERFSAQQFPDLHSELNLSSLELGDSALYFCASSVSAYQETQYFGPGTRLLVL.